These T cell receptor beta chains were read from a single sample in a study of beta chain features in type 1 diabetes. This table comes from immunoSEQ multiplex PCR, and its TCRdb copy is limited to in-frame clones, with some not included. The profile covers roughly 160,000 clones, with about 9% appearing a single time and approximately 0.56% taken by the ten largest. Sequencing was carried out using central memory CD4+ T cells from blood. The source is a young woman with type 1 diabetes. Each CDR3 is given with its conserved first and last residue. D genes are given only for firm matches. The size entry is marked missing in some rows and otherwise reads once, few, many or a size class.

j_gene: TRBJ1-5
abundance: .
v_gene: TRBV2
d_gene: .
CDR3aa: CASSEIGGNNQPQHF
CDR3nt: TGTGCCAGCAGTGAAATAGGAGGGAACAATCAGCCCCAGCATTTT

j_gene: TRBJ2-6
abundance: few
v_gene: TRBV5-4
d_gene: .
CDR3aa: CASSLRAGASNVLTF
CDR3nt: TGTGCCAGCAGCTTGAGGGCAGGGGCATCCAACGTCCTGACTTTC

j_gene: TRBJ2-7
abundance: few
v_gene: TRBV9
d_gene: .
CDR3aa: CASSVGEGEQYF
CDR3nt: TGTGCCAGCAGCGTTGGAGAGGGCGAGCAGTACTTC

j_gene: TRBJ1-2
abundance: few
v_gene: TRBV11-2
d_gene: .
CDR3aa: CASSPAGGNGGYTF
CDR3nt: TGTGCCAGCAGCCCCGCGGGGGGCAATGGGGGCTACACCTTC

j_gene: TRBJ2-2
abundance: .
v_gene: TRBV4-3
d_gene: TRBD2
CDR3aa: CASSRAGGANTGELFF
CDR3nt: TGCGCCAGCAGCCGGGCGGGAGGAGCGAACACCGGGGAGCTGTTTTTT

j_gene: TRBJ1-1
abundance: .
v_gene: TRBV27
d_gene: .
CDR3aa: CASGKRQDMAFF
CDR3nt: TGTGCCAGCGGAAAGCGACAGGACATGGCTTTCTTT

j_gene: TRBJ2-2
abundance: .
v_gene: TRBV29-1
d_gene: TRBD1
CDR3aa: CSVYRDRDTGELFF
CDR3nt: TGCAGCGTATACCGGGACAGGGACACCGGGGAGCTGTTTTTT

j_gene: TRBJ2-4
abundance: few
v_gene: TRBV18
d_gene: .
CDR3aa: CASSGPGEAVAKNIQYF
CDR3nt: TGTGCCAGCTCAGGACCGGGAGAAGCCGTAGCCAAAAACATTCAGTACTTC

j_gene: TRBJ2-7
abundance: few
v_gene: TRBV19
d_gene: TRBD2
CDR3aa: CASSIDGTSGNGYEQYF
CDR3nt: TGTGCCAGTAGTATAGATGGGACTAGCGGGAATGGCTACGAGCAGTACTTC

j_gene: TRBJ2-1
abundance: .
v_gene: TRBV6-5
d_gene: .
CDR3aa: CASSYSREFNEQFF
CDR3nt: TGTGCCAGCAGTTACTCGAGGGAGTTCAATGAGCAGTTCTTC

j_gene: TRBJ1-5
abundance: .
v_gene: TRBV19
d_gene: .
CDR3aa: CASSMEGVGQPQHF
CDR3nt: TGTGCCAGTAGTATGGAAGGGGTGGGTCAGCCCCAGCATTTT

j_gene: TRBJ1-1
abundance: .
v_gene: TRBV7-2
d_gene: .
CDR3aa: CASSPVLEAFF
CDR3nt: TGTGCCAGCAGCCCAGTTCTCGAAGCTTTCTTT

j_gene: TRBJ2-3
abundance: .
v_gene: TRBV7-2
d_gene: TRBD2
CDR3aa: CASSPTLAGATDTQYF
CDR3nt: TGTGCCAGCAGCCCCACACTAGCGGGAGCGACAGATACGCAGTATTTT

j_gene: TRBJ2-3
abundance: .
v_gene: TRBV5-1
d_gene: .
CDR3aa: CASRFDTGFTQYF
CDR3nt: TGCGCCAGCAGATTCGACACCGGCTTCACGCAGTATTTT

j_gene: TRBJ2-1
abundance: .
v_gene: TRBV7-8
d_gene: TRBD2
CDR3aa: CASRRTSGPFNEQFF
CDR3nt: TGTGCCAGCAGACGTACTAGCGGCCCCTTCAATGAGCAGTTCTTC

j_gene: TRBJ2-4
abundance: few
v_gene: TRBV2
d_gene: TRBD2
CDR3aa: CASSGMGGAKNIQYF
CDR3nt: TGTGCCAGCAGTGGCATGGGGGGGGCCAAAAACATTCAGTACTTC

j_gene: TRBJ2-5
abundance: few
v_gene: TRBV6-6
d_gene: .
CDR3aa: CASTRARGETQYF
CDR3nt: TGTGCCAGCACCCGAGCCAGGGGAGAGACCCAGTACTTC

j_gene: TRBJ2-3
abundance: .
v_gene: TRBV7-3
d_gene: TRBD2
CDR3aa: CASSPSGGTDTQYF
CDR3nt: TGTGCCAGCAGCCCGAGCGGGGGCACAGATACGCAGTATTTT

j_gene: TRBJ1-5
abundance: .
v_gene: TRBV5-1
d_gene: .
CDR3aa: CASSLAGFGQPQHF
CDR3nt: TGCGCCAGCAGCTTGGCGGGGTTTGGTCAGCCCCAGCATTTT

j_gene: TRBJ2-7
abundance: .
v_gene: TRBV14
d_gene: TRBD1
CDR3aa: CASSQASFGTASYEQYF
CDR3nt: TGTGCCAGCAGCCAAGCCTCATTTGGGACAGCGTCCTACGAGCAGTACTTC

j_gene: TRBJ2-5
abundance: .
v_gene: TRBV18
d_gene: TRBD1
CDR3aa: CASSPPVQGTETQYF
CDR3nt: TGTGCCAGCTCACCACCGGTACAGGGGACGGAGACCCAGTACTTC

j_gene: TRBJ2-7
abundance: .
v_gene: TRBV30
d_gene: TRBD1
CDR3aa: CAWTQGVHEQYF
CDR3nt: TGTGCCTGGACACAGGGGGTCCACGAGCAGTACTTC

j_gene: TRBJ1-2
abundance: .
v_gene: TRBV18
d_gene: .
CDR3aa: CASSPYREEGYTF
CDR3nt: TGTGCCAGCTCACCTTACAGGGAAGAGGGCTACACCTTC

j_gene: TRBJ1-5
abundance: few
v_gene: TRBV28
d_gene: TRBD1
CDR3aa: CASDSGGGQPQHF
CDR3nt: TGTGCCAGCGATTCAGGGGGTGGCCAGCCCCAGCATTTT

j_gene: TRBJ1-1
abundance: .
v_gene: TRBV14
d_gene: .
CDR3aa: CASSQIAKNTEAFF
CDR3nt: TGTGCCAGCAGCCAAATCGCTAAAAACACTGAAGCTTTCTTT

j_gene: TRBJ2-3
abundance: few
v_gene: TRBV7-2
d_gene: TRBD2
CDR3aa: CASRPRTSIDTQYF
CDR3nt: TGTGCCAGCAGACCCCGGACTAGCATCGATACGCAGTATTTT

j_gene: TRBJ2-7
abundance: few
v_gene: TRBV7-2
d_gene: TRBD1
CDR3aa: CASSSYGTVNYEQYF
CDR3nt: TGTGCCAGCAGCTCCTACGGGACAGTAAACTACGAGCAGTACTTC

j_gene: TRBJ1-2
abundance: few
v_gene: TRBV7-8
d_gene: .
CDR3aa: CASDAETDPARYTF
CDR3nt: TGTGCCAGCGACGCTGAGACAGACCCGGCCCGCTACACCTTC

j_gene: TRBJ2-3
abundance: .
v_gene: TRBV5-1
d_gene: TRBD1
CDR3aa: CASSLGQGPDTQYF
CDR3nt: TGCGCCAGCAGCTTGGGACAGGGACCCGATACGCAGTATTTT

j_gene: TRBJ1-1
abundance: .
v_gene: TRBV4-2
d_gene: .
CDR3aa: CASSQAFSGTEAFF
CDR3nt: TGTGCCAGCAGCCAAGCTTTTTCCGGGACTGAAGCTTTCTTT

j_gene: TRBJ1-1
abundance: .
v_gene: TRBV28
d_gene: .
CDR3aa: CASSPTDSEAFF
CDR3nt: TGTGCCAGCAGTCCCACAGATTCTGAAGCTTTCTTT

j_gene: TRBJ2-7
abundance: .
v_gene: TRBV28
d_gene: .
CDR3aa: CASSLDGRPSYEQYF
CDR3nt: TGTGCCAGCAGTTTAGATGGGAGGCCTTCCTACGAGCAGTACTTC

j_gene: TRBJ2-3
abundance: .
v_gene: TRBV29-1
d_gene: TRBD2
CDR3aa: CSVVTLAGPDTQYF
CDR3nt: TGCAGCGTTGTTACCTTAGCGGGACCAGATACGCAGTATTTT

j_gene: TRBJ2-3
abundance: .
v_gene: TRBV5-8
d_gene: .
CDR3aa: CASSLVGGRTDTQYF
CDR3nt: TGTGCCAGCAGCTTGGTCGGCGGGCGGACAGATACGCAGTATTTT

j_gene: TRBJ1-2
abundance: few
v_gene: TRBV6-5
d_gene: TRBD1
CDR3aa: CASSNLGQFGYTF
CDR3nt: TGTGCCAGCAGCAACCTGGGACAGTTCGGCTACACCTTC

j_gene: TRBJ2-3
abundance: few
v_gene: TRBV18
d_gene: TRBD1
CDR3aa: CASSVDRVADTQYF
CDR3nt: TGTGCCAGCTCAGTCGACAGGGTGGCAGATACGCAGTATTTT

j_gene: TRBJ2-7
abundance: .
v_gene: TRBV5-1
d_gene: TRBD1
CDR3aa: CASSSQGDADYEQYF
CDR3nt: TGCGCCAGCAGCTCTCAGGGGGATGCCGACTACGAGCAGTACTTC

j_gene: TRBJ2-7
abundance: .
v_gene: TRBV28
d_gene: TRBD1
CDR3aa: CASSFEWGQEASYEQYF
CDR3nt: TGTGCCAGCAGTTTTGAATGGGGACAGGAGGCCTCCTACGAGCAGTACTTC

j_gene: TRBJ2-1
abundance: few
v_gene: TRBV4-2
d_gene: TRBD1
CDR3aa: CASSQARDRGYNEQFF
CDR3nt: TGTGCCAGCAGCCAAGCCCGGGACAGGGGATACAATGAGCAGTTCTTC

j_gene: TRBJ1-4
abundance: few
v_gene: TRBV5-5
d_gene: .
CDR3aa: CASSLASLDNEKLFF
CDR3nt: TGTGCCAGCAGCTTGGCTAGCCTTGATAATGAAAAACTGTTTTTT

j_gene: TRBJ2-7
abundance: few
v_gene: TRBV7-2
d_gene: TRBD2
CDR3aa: CASSQSPGLAAYEQYF
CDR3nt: TGTGCCAGCAGCCAATCCCCGGGACTAGCGGCCTACGAGCAGTACTTC

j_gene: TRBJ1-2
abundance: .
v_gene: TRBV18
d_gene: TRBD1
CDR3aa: CASSRDRVEYYGYTF
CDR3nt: TGTGCCAGCTCGCGGGACAGAGTGGAATACTATGGCTACACCTTC

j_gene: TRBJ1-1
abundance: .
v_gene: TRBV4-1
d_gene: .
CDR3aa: CASSQDRGPVNTEAFF
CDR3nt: TGCGCCAGCAGCCAAGACAGGGGCCCGGTGAACACTGAAGCTTTCTTT

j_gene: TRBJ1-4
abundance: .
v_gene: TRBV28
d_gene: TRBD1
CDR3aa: CASSTGGGGKLFF
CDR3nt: TGTGCCAGCAGTACAGGGGGTGGTGGGAAACTGTTTTTT

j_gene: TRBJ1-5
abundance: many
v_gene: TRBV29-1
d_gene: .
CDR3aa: CSVETPRRQPQHF
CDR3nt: TGCAGCGTTGAAACACCCCGGAGGCAGCCCCAGCATTTT

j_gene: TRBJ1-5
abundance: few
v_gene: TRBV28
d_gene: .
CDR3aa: CASSPAPSSNQPQHF
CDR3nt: TGTGCCAGCAGCCCCGCCCCTAGCAGCAATCAGCCCCAGCATTTT